This T cell receptor (beta chain) appears in the sequencing data of a study of blood T cell repertoires in COVID-19. Study-level background: The samples span acute and convalescent COVID-19 from the United States, Italy and Spain. In each case, the material was cDNA or gDNA derived from T cells, B-cell-depleted T cells, or PBMCs.

V was pared by 4 bases and J by 7 bases, with 17 bases between. Germline CDR1 and CDR2: SNHLY and FYNNEI. CDR3 length equals 15 residues. How the authors handled the data: Reference gene primers were amplified, and this amplification served to estimate nucleated cell counts. Assay used: immunoSEQ multiplex PCR; TCRdb lists only in-frame clones, some missing. The V and J calls and clone size were taken over from that table, and D and trimming were inferred from the DNA. The sample carries fewer than 350,000 clones, 70% to 90% recorded once. The J gene is TRBJ1-5, the V gene TRBV2; D perhaps matches TRBD1 (5 bases). The sequenced sample consisted of peripheral blood. This clonotype was sampled from a woman in her forties or fifties with active or convalescent COVID-19. CDR3 DNA sequence: TGTGCCAGCAGTGGCGGGACGGGCCCGGGGCAGCCCCAGCATTTT. It yields the protein CASSGGTGPGQPQHF.